Listed below are T cell receptor beta chains from one sample, sequenced in a study of T cells after yellow fever vaccination. One entry per CDR3 protein, called by TCRdb with MiXCR from the 5' RACE reads. The table includes 450,000 to 600,000 distinct CDR3 sequences, roughly a sixth detected once. The source material was PBMCs, sampled less than 6 days after the first yellow fever vaccination. The receptors derive from a man between 18 and 29 years old who received the YFV17D yellow fever vaccine. The conserved cysteine and the conserved F or W are not part of the CDR3 here. Fields, in order: J gene, V gene, CDR3 protein.

>TRBJ2-3|TRBV6-1
ASSLGQGIRTDTQY
>TRBJ1-4|TRBV19
ASGQGAEKLF
>TRBJ2-1|TRBV7-2
ASSETSGGYNEQF
>TRBJ2-3|TRBV20-1
SARASARTDTQY
>TRBJ2-3|TRBV7-9
ASSFLARDTQY
>TRBJ1-2|TRBV20-1
SARDPGNYGYT
>TRBJ1-2|TRBV5-6
ASSLWQNDYGYT
>TRBJ2-3|TRBV3-1
ASSQPMGDTQY
>TRBJ2-1|TRBV5-6
ASSLGQGLWDDRNEQF
>TRBJ2-1|TRBV18
ASNSGTSYEQF
>TRBJ2-2|TRBV7-6
ASRSPSAQTNTGELF
>TRBJ2-3|TRBV24-1
ATSDPRVTGDTQY
>TRBJ2-1|TRBV4-3
ASSQSGLLPGNEQF
>TRBJ2-5|TRBV5-6
ASSLGFETQY
>TRBJ1-1|TRBV14
ASSRRQGNTEAF
>TRBJ1-4|TRBV7-9
ASSLRTAKLF
>TRBJ2-7|TRBV20-1
SARALDRHLSYEQY
>TRBJ2-3|TRBV19
ASSLEIDTQY
>TRBJ2-5|TRBV11-2
ASSLETGGAETQY
>TRBJ2-5|TRBV5-4
ASSSVQGTQY
>TRBJ1-1|TRBV7-3
ASSLTPGTGGYGEAF
>TRBJ2-5|TRBV5-1
ASSPNSGTSGGYQETQY
>TRBJ2-1|TRBV10-3
ATGTGGNEQF
>TRBJ1-1|TRBV6-2/TRBV6-3
ASTIKIGGVAF
>TRBJ2-7|TRBV7-9
ASSAGLPYEQY
>TRBJ1-5|TRBV12-3/TRBV12-4
ASSLSGYQPQH
>TRBJ1-2|TRBV20-1
SARVQGVGNGYT
>TRBJ1-2|TRBV21-1
ASSKPEGGGALFGYT
>TRBJ1-1|TRBV11-2
ASSFNPAGYTEAF
>TRBJ1-1|TRBV6-5
ASSYIPGNTEAF
>TRBJ2-3|TRBV11-2
ASSPMGSTDTQY
>TRBJ2-3|TRBV4-3
ASSQDLRVTDTQY
>TRBJ2-4|TRBV7-2
ASSLGVVNIQY
>TRBJ2-5|TRBV24-1
ATSRRGETQY
>TRBJ1-3|TRBV12-3/TRBV12-4
ASSIGLTGSNSGNTIY
>TRBJ2-1|TRBV3-1
ASSQASGGYGSYNEQF
>TRBJ2-2|TRBV11-2
ASSLRGDGELF
>TRBJ2-1|TRBV9
ASSVVAGGLYEQF
>TRBJ1-1|TRBV7-8
ASSLAAGEAF
>TRBJ1-3|TRBV7-9
ASTRASGNSGNTIY
>TRBJ2-3|TRBV7-2
ASSLGGSLTDTQY
>TRBJ1-5|TRBV27
ASSLFLGGNQPQH
>TRBJ2-3|TRBV27
ASREGATDTQY
>TRBJ1-2|TRBV20-1
IWGQAPGYT
>TRBJ2-5|TRBV5-1
ASSSLAGTGETQY
>TRBJ2-5|TRBV20-1
SASEFVTQETQY
>TRBJ2-3|TRBV29-1
SARTSGGIDTQY
>TRBJ1-6|TRBV12-3/TRBV12-4
ASSPRNSPLH
>TRBJ2-1|TRBV15
ATSGRLRRVVAGVWGNEQF